Listed here are 23 T cell receptor beta chains from one sample, sequenced in a study of CD8+CD57+ T cells in acquired aplastic anemia. CD8+CD57+ cell expansion had been shown by flow cytometry in patients chosen for sequencing. Genomic DNA, serving as template, underwent TCR beta VDJ and CDR3 profiling. TCRdb processed the reads anew with MiXCR; each CDR3 protein has one entry. The profile shows over 150,000 distinct CDR3 sequences, about 52% of them singletons. The source material was sorted CD4+, CD8+, or CD8+CD57+ T cells (not recorded which) from PBMCs. All receptors derive from a human donor with aplastic anemia.

The genes are TRBV29-1 and TRBJ2-7; D gene unclear. CDR3 length equals 12 residues. Germline CDR1 reads SQVTM; CDR2 reads ANQGSEA. Trimming took 6 bases from V and 3 from J, leaving 12 bases between them. The DNA of the CDR3 is TGCAGCGTGACGGACGGAATCTACGAGCAGTACTTC. Translated, it gives CSVTDGIYEQYF.

This clonotype was picked up many times. J is TRBJ1-6 and V is TRBV2; D is unresolved. CDR3 length: 17 amino acids. CDR1 is SNHLY and CDR2 is FYNNEI in the germline V gene. The ends were cut back, 0 bases at V and 0 bases at J, with 9 bases in the middle. The CDR3, as DNA: TGTGCCAGCAGTGAAGCGGATGAGAGCTCCTATAATTCACCCCTCCACTTT. Encoded protein: CASSEADESSYNSPLHF.

The V call is TRBV6-1, the J call TRBJ1-4, with D unresolved. The CDR3 is 13 amino acids. Per germline, CDR1 MNHNS and CDR2 SASEGT. V was shortened by 6 bases and J by 4 bases, with 9 bases between the two germline ends. The CDR3 region is CASSRSFNEKLFF. The CDR3 DNA reads as TGTGCCAGCAGCCGGAGTTTTAATGAAAAACTGTTTTTT.

This clonotype was counted ten times or more. This chain links TRBV6-5 with TRBJ2-7; TRBD1 or TRBD2 may be the D gene (5 bases each). V lost 0 bases to trimming and J lost 6 bases, with 15 bases between them. Looked up from germline, CDR1 is MNHEY and CDR2 is SVGAGI. There are 15 residues in the CDR3. The CDR3 here is CASSYSRGLKSEQYF. In DNA, the CDR3 is TGTGCCAGCAGTTACTCCCGGGGCTTGAAATCCGAGCAGTACTTC.

This clonotype occurred a few times. This sequence joins TRBV7-9 and TRBJ2-3; D remains unclear. The V end was cut by 0 bases, the J end by 0 bases, with 4 bases between. Looked up from germline, CDR1 is SEHNR and CDR2 is FQNEAQ (reference sequence). The CDR3 has 14 amino acids. The CDR3 DNA follows: TGTGCCAGCAGCTTAGCCCAGAGCACAGATACGCAGTATTTT. Its translation is CASSLAQSTDTQYF.

The chain links TRBV20-1 to TRBJ2-5, with D maybe TRBD1 (6 bases). CDR3 length: 17 amino acids. V lost 1 base to trimming and J lost 2 bases, with 20 bases between them. Germline CDR1 is DFQATT and CDR2 is SNEGSKA (reference sequence). CDR3 region: CSARVTGPGHMQETQYF. The CDR3, as DNA: TGCAGTGCTAGAGTTACGGGACCGGGACACATGCAAGAGACCCAGTACTTC.

This clonotype was recorded at least ten times. CDR3 bases: TGTGCCAGTTCAGACAGCTACGAGCAGTACTTC. It translates to CASSDSYEQYF. V and J are TRBV19 and TRBJ2-7; a weak D match, TRBD1 (5 bases). CDR1 and CDR2 from the germline V gene are LNHDA and SQIVND (reference sequence). With 8 bases removed from V and 3 bases from J, the gap between germline ends came to 8 bases. The CDR3 has 11 amino acids.

The CDR3 nucleotides are TGTGCCAGTAGTATGAAGTATACCGGGGAGCTGTTTTTT. As protein: CASSMKYTGELFF. The rearrangement joins TRBV19 to TRBJ2-2; D ambiguous. Germline V gives CDR1 LNHDA, CDR2 SQIVND (reference sequence). CDR3 length: 13 amino acids. The V end lost 3 bases, the J end lost 5 bases, and 7 bases lay between the germline ends.

The CDR3 is CASSQDGTSSDTQYF. Here the CDR3 DNA reads TGCGCCAGCAGCCAAGACGGGACTAGTTCAGATACGCAGTATTTT. This chain links TRBV4-1 with TRBJ2-3, with TRBD2 matching over 8 bases. CDR1 and CDR2 from the germline V gene are MGHRA and YSYEKL. The CDR3 is 15 amino acids. J lost 4 bases, V lost 0 bases, and 3 bases had no gene match.

The chain combines TRBV11-2 with TRBJ2-3, with D possibly matching TRBD2 (5 bases). CDR1 and CDR2 from the germline V gene are SGHAT and FQNNGV. This CDR3 is built from 15 residues. The V end was cut by 3 bases, the J end by 6 bases, with 16 bases between. Here the CDR3 DNA reads TGTGCCAGCAGCTTTGGATCTATGGGAGTTGATACGCAGTATTTT. Protein: CASSFGSMGVDTQYF.

This clonotype was picked up one time. Given a much more abundant clone one base away, this may be a read error. DNA of the CDR3: TGTGCCAGCAGTGAGGACCCCAGCTCTGGAAACACCATATATTTT. Protein product: CASSEDPSSGNTIYF. This chain joins TRBV6-1 and TRBJ1-3, with unresolved D. The CDR3 extends over 15 amino acids. The germline V and J ends were trimmed by 3 bases and 0 bases, with 9 bases remaining between them. Germline loops: CDR1 MNHNS, CDR2 SASEGT.

The J gene is TRBJ2-3, the V gene TRBV3-1; D gene uncertain. Germline V gene sequence: CDR1 LGHDT, CDR2 YNNKEL (reference sequence). Trimming took off 5 bases at V and 5 bases at J, with 17 bases between the two ends. This CDR3 spans 15 amino acids. The CDR3 sequence: CASSYSQGRLDTQYF. The DNA of the CDR3 is TGTGCCAGCAGCTACTCACAAGGACGCTTAGATACGCAGTATTTT.

This clonotype showed up many times. The rearrangement links TRBV13 to TRBJ2-1; 9 bases are a match to TRBD2. The V gene's germline CDR1 is PRHDT and CDR2 FYEKMQ (reference sequence). V shed 4 bases, J shed 9 bases, and the junction held 4 bases outside the gene matches. The CDR3 contains 13 residues. Here the CDR3 reads CASSSSGGFEQFF. In DNA form, the CDR3 reads TGTGCCAGCAGCTCGAGCGGGGGGTTTGAGCAGTTCTTC.

The V and J genes are TRBV2 and TRBJ2-1; D not resolved. There are 12 residues in the CDR3. Germline lookup yields CDR1 SNHLY and CDR2 FYNNEI. Trimming removed 7 bases from V and 6 bases from J, with 10 bases in between. CDR3 amino acids: CASKLFGNEQFF. CDR3 DNA sequence: TGTGCCAGCAAACTCTTCGGCAATGAGCAGTTCTTC.

The chain has TRBV10-3 and TRBJ1-5, with D uncertain. The V end lost 6 bases, the J end lost 0 bases, and 3 bases lay between the germline ends. This CDR3 region has 12 residues. Germline V gives CDR1 ENHRY, CDR2 SYGVKD. The DNA of the CDR3 is TGTGCCATCAGGGGTAGCAATCAGCCCCAGCATTTT. Encoded protein: CAIRGSNQPQHF.

This clonotype came up many times. The rearrangement uses TRBV19 and TRBJ1-5; no reliable D call. The V end lost 0 bases, the J end lost 0 bases, and 6 bases lay between the germline ends. CDR1 is LNHDA, CDR2 SQIVND, per germline (reference sequence). The CDR3 runs to 15 residues. The CDR3 bases are TGTGCCAGTAGTATAGAAGGGTATAGCAATCAGCCCCAGCATTTT. Protein: CASSIEGYSNQPQHF.

V gene TRBV20-1 combines with J gene TRBJ1-1, with 7 nucleotides matching TRBD1. After removal of 6 bases from V and 1 base from J, the junction contained 11 bases not matched to a gene. In germline, CDR1 is DFQATT, CDR2 SNEGSKA (reference sequence). The CDR3 spans 15 residues. The CDR3 bases are TGCAGTGCCAGCAGCAACCGACAGGGGAACACTGAAGCTTTCTTT. Translation gives CSASSNRQGNTEAFF.

Details on this clonotype: This CDR3 fails to terminate in the conserved phenylalanine or tryptophan, so it likely reflects a read error. The chain has TRBV10-3 and TRBJ1-1; no clear D. The CDR3 is 16 amino acids. CDR1 is ENHRY, CDR2 SYGVKD, per germline. V was clipped by 0 bases and J by 2 bases, with 13 bases between them. CDR3 sequence reads: CAISESLTQLNTEAFL. The CDR3 coding sequence is TGTGCCATCAGTGAGTCGCTGACCCAATTAAACACTGAAGCTTTCCTC.

The rearrangement uses TRBV15 and TRBJ2-3, with 7 bases matching TRBD1. J gave up 0 bases and V 4 bases, and 7 bases lay outside the gene matches. The CDR3 is 16 residues long. The V gene's germline CDR1 is LNHNV and CDR2 YYDKDF (reference sequence). The CDR3 loop is CATSTRDRTSTDTQYF. The CDR3 DNA reads as TGTGCCACCAGCACCAGGGACAGAACTAGCACAGATACGCAGTATTTT.

The genes are TRBV24-1 and TRBJ1-5; 9 nucleotides line up with TRBD1. Per the germline V gene, CDR1 is KGHDR and CDR2 is SFDVKD. CDR3 length: 15 residues. J gave up 0 bases and V 4 bases, and 0 bases lay outside the gene matches. This CDR3 is CATSEGQGSNQPQHF. The DNA for the CDR3 is TGTGCCACCAGTGAGGGACAGGGTAGCAATCAGCCCCAGCATTTT.

This clonotype was found a few times. V is TRBV5-1 and J is TRBJ2-3, with 9 bases identical to TRBD2. With 0 bases clipped from V and 4 bases from J, the junction kept 12 bases outside the gene matches. Germline assignment: CDR1 SGHRS and CDR2 YFSETQ. There are 18 residues in the CDR3. The CDR3 spells CASSLVVSGGAGADTQYF. DNA for the CDR3: TGCGCCAGCAGCTTGGTGGTTAGCGGGGGCGCAGGGGCAGATACGCAGTATTTT.

This clonotype was counted at least ten times. The V call is TRBV20-1, the J call TRBJ1-6, with D uncertain. The CDR3 is 13 amino acids. Trimming pared 6 bases from V and 8 bases from J, leaving 14 bases between. CDR1 and CDR2 from the germline V gene are DFQATT and SNEGSKA (reference sequence). The CDR3 DNA reads as TGCAGTGCGTTAGTGGGTACGGATTCACCCCTCCACTTT. It yields the protein CSALVGTDSPLHF.

The V gene is TRBV10-3, the J gene TRBJ2-1; D unresolved. CDR1 ENHRY and CDR2 SYGVKD come from the germline V gene. Trimming cost V 3 bases and J 9 bases, with 6 bases left between them. The CDR3 loop spans 11 amino acids. CDR3 coding DNA: TGTGCCATCAGTGACGGTGGTGAGCAGTTCTTC. Protein: CAISDGGEQFF.